These T cell receptor beta chains were read from a single sample in a study of response to subunit inactivated influenza vaccine. TCRdb passed the RT-PCR reads through MiXCR, listing each CDR3 protein once. The sample lists about 700,000 distinct CDR3 sequences, about 14% occurring once. This material consisted of PBMCs from blood, taken approximately 15 days before vaccination. The receptors derive from a man aged 50-59 years who received an inactivated influenza vaccine. Each CDR3 is given with its conserved first and last residue. Fields, in order: J gene, clone size, D gene, V gene, CDR3 DNA, CDR3 protein. The D gene is left open where the match is weak. The size of a clone is reported for some rows only, either as once, few or many, or as a class for expanded clones.

TRBJ2-5 | . | TRBD1 | TRBV9 | TGTGCCAGCAGCGCCGGACAGGGGGCCTTGGAGACCCAGTACTTC | CASSAGQGALETQYF
TRBJ2-7 | . | TRBD1 | TRBV5-6 | TGTGCCAGCAGCCGATCCGGGACAGTAATCTACGAGCAGTACTTC | CASSRSGTVIYEQYF
TRBJ2-1 | few | TRBD1 | TRBV7-3 | TGTGCCAGCAGCACGGGACAGGGTTATGAGCAGTTCTTC | CASSTGQGYEQFF
TRBJ1-2 | . | TRBD1 | TRBV5-8 | TGTGCCAGCAGCTGGACAGGCTATGGCTACACCTTC | CASSWTGYGYTF
TRBJ2-1 | few | . | TRBV4-2 | TGTGCCAGCAGCCAAGACAGAACCTGGGTCAATGAGCAGTTCTTC | CASSQDRTWVNEQFF
TRBJ2-3 | . | . | TRBV20-1 | TGCAGTGCTAGAGATTCGAGGGGCAGGGGAAAAGATACGCAGTATTTT | CSARDSRGRGKDTQYF
TRBJ1-1 | few | . | TRBV7-9 | TGTGCCAGCAGCTTACTGATGGGGCCCCTCGAAGCTTTCTTT | CASSLLMGPLEAFF
TRBJ2-7 | few | . | TRBV20-1 | TGCAGTGCTAGAGACCCCCTCGGAGGGAGCTCCTACGAGCAGTACTTC | CSARDPLGGSSYEQYF
TRBJ2-4 | few | TRBD1 | TRBV28 | TGTGCCAGCAGTCCCGGCGCCGGGACAGGGGGTAGCATTCAGTACTTC | CASSPGAGTGGSIQYF
TRBJ2-2 | . | TRBD2 | TRBV20-1 | TGCAGTGCTAGAATAATCAAGCGGGACCTGAACACCGGGGAGCTGTTTTTT | CSARIIKRDLNTGELFF
TRBJ2-2 | . | . | TRBV3-1 | TGTGCCAGCAGCCATGCGGGACCCGGGGAGCTGTTTTTT | CASSHAGPGELFF
TRBJ2-3 | few | . | TRBV12-3/TRBV12-4 | TGTGCCACCTTGAACTTACGGGATATTTCCACAGATACGCAGTATTTT | CATLNLRDISTDTQYF
TRBJ1-2 | few | . | TRBV4-3 | TGCGCCAGCAGCGTAAAACCGGGGCAGCCCTATGGCTACACCTTC | CASSVKPGQPYGYTF
TRBJ2-5 | . | . | TRBV11-2 | TGTGCCAGCAGCTTAGAGTACAAGATCCAAGAGACCCAGTACTTC | CASSLEYKIQETQYF
TRBJ2-2 | . | . | TRBV20-1 | TGCAGTGCTAGAGAGGCAGGAAGGGCCGGCGGGGAGCTGTTTTTT | CSAREAGRAGGELFF
TRBJ1-1 | . | . | TRBV30 | TGTGCCTGGACCAAGGATTGGGGAATGAACACTGAAGCTTTCTTT | CAWTKDWGMNTEAFF
TRBJ1-5 | few | TRBD1 | TRBV20-1 | TGCAGTGCTAGTGTCCGGGACAGGGTTGAGGGCAATCAGCCCCAGCATTTT | CSASVRDRVEGNQPQHF
TRBJ2-1 | . | TRBD1 | TRBV14 | TGTGCCAGCAGCCAAGCAGGGGGCGGTTTTATGTTCTTC | CASSQAGGGFMFF
TRBJ1-5 | . | TRBD1 | TRBV6-5 | TGTGCCAGCAGTTACTCCGGCAGGGGGCTTTTTGGGCCCCAGCATTTT | CASSYSGRGLFGPQHF
TRBJ2-3 | few | . | TRBV12-3/TRBV12-4 | TGTGCCAGCAGTAGCCGACAGGCCAACACTTATGGTACGCAGTATTTT | CASSSRQANTYGTQYF
TRBJ2-3 | . | . | TRBV20-1 | TGCAGTGCTAGATCTCCAGCGGTAGATACGCAGTATTTT | CSARSPAVDTQYF
TRBJ2-5 | few | . | TRBV20-1 | TGCAGTGCTGTGGGACTCATCCAAGAGACCCAGTACTTC | CSAVGLIQETQYF
TRBJ2-6 | . | . | TRBV6-2/TRBV6-3 | TGTGCCAGCAGTTACGCAGGGGCTGGGGCCAACGTCCTGACTTTC | CASSYAGAGANVLTF
TRBJ2-5 | many | TRBD2 | TRBV3-1 | TGTGCCAGCAGCCAGGCTAGCGGAGGCCCCCAAGAGACCCAGTACTTC | CASSQASGGPQETQYF